These 17 T cell receptor beta chains came from one sample sequenced in a study of blood T cell repertoires in COVID-19. Libraries were prepared by immunoSEQ multiplex PCR; TCRdb keeps only in-frame clonotypes and omits some of them. The repertoire includes hundreds of thousands of clones, 75% to 90% of them detected once, and more than 1.4% sits in the top ten. Sequencing used peripheral blood. The receptors shown here come from a woman aged 30 to 39 with active or convalescent COVID-19.

V usage is TRBV6-1 and J usage is TRBJ2-7; TRBD1 agrees at 10 bases. This CDR3 is 15 amino acids long. With 1 base clipped from V and 6 bases from J, the junction kept 6 bases outside the gene matches. Germline V gene lookup returns CDR1 MNHNS and CDR2 SASEGT. As DNA, the CDR3 is TGTGCCAGCAGTGAAGAGACAGGGGGCTCGCCCGAGCAGTACTTC. Translating it yields CASSEETGGSPEQYF.

The chain couples TRBV6-5 to TRBJ1-3; 8 positions match TRBD1. Trimming cost V 6 bases and J 5 bases; bases outside gene matches: 6. The CDR3 has 14 residues. CDR1 is MNHEY and CDR2 is SVGAGI in the germline V gene. The CDR3: CASREGTGRNTIYF. The CDR3 DNA follows: TGTGCCAGCAGAGAGGGGACAGGAAGAAACACCATATATTTT.

V is TRBV7-6 and J is TRBJ1-5; TRBD1 might be the D (6 bases). The CDR3 loop spans 16 amino acids. Germline V gene data show CDR1 as SGHVS and CDR2 as FNYEAQ. Trimming cost V 5 bases and J 4 bases, with 18 bases left between them. The CDR3 nucleotides are TGTGCCAGCAGCCCTTCACAGGGCCACACAAATCAGCCCCAGCATTTT. This gives the protein CASSPSQGHTNQPQHF.

The chain uses TRBV10-3 and TRBJ1-5; 9 bases line up with TRBD1. J was trimmed by 7 bases and V by 6 bases; bases with no gene match: 7. This CDR3 is built from 14 residues. Germline V gene data show CDR1 as ENHRY and CDR2 as SYGVKD. The CDR3 DNA is TGTGCCATCAGCGCTAACAGGGGGCAACAGCCCCAGCATTTT. It codes for CAISANRGQQPQHF.

This chain uses TRBV10-3 with TRBJ1-2; TRBD1 is a possible D gene (6 bases). Germline-derived CDR1 and CDR2 are ENHRY and SYGVKD. The length of the CDR3 is 15 residues. V was shortened by 1 base and J by 6 bases, with 15 bases between the two germline ends. CDR3 DNA sequence: TGTGCCATCAGTGAGTTAGGACAGACTAAGCATGGCTACACCTTC. Amino acids: CAISELGQTKHGYTF.

The rearrangement joins TRBV24-1 to TRBJ2-3; D is perhaps TRBD1 (6 bases). Germline-derived CDR1 and CDR2 are KGHDR and SFDVKD. The ends were cut back, 3 bases at V and 3 bases at J, with 18 bases in the middle. The CDR3 is 17 residues long. CDR3 coding DNA: TGTGCCACCAGTGATGGGGTATGGGGGCGGTCGACAGATACGCAGTATTTT. Protein: CATSDGVWGRSTDTQYF.

With regard to this clone: The sample carries other DNA sequences with the same CDR3. The V call is TRBV3-1 (or the pseudogene TRBV3-2), the J call TRBJ2-7; TRBD2 is a possible D gene (5 bases). Germline CDR1 LGHDT, CDR2 YNNKEL (reference sequence). V lost 4 bases and J lost 2, with 9 bases in between. The CDR3 contains 13 residues. The chain's CDR3 is CASSRGGAYEQYF. The CDR3 region has the DNA TGTGCCAGCAGCCGCGGAGGAGCCTACGAGCAGTACTTC.

This clone was counted between two and nine times. The chain is built from TRBV30 and TRBJ2-1; 8 bases line up with TRBD1. J lost 2 bases, V lost 1 base, and 4 bases had no gene match. Germline V gene lookup returns CDR1 GTSNPN and CDR2 SVGIG (reference sequence). This CDR3 region has 15 residues. As DNA, the CDR3 is TGTGCCTGGAGTGGGTCAGGGGGCGCCTACAATGAGCAGTTCTTC. Translating it yields CAWSGSGGAYNEQFF.

This clone showed up just a few times. J is TRBJ2-1 and V is TRBV2; 8 nucleotides line up with TRBD2. Trimming cost V 8 bases and J 6 bases; bases outside gene matches: 12. Germline V gene sequence: CDR1 SNHLY, CDR2 FYNNEI. CDR3 length equals 15 residues. In nucleotides, the CDR3 is TGTGCCAGCTCAACGGGGGGGACTAGTTTCAATGAGCAGTTCTTC. Protein sequence: CASSTGGTSFNEQFF.

The chain has TRBV9 and TRBJ1-2, with TRBD1 matching 7 bases. Germline-derived CDR1 and CDR2 are SGDLS and YYNGEE. V shed 4 bases, J shed 3 bases, and the junction held 3 bases outside the gene matches. The CDR3 is made up of 13 amino acids. CDR3 residues: CASSPGTDYGYTF. Written as DNA, the CDR3 is TGTGCCAGCAGCCCCGGGACAGACTATGGCTACACCTTC.

This clone was detected only a few times. V usage is TRBV5-1 and J usage is TRBJ1-2, with D possibly being TRBD1 (6 bases). V was trimmed by 4 bases and J by 8 bases, leaving 18 bases between them. The CDR3 runs 14 residues. The germline gives CDR1 SGHRS, CDR2 YFSETQ. The CDR3 DNA reads as TGCGCCAGCAGCGGCGGCGAGGGGACACGGGGCTACACCTTC. Translated: CASSGGEGTRGYTF.

V and J are TRBV19 and TRBJ2-1; TRBD2 agrees at 8 bases. Germline V gives CDR1 LNHDA, CDR2 SQIVND (reference sequence). Trimming took 1 base from V and 9 from J; bases not matched to a gene: 8. This CDR3 contains 15 residues. The CDR3 here is CASSIAPGLVSEQFF. The CDR3 DNA follows: TGTGCCAGTAGTATAGCTCCGGGACTAGTAAGTGAGCAGTTCTTC.

The chain carries TRBV27 and TRBJ1-2; a weak D match, TRBD1 (5 bases). Trimming left V 5 bases short and J 9 bases short, with 13 bases between. From germline, CDR1 is MNHEY and CDR2 SMNVEV (reference sequence). The CDR3 contains 12 residues. CDR3: CASSALGGSYTF. The CDR3 DNA reads as TGTGCCAGCAGTGCCCTCGGGGGAAGCTACACCTTC.

The chain has TRBV7-8 and TRBJ1-5; D possibly corresponds to TRBD1 (6 bases). Per germline, CDR1 SGHVS and CDR2 FQNEAQ. CDR3 size: 16 residues. Trimming pared 2 bases from V and 2 bases from J, leaving 13 bases between. The CDR3: CASSLTGNVRNQPQHF. Written as DNA, the CDR3 is TGTGCCAGCAGCTTAACAGGGAATGTACGCAATCAGCCCCAGCATTTT.

This chain uses TRBV9 with TRBJ2-1; 12 nucleotides agree with TRBD2. The CDR3 sequence is 15 residues long. CDR1 is SGDLS, CDR2 YYNGEE, per germline. The trim removed 4 bases at V and 9 bases at J, leaving 8 bases unmatched. The CDR3 DNA reads as TGTGCCAGCAGCCCACTAGCGGGAGGCTTTGGTGAGCAGTTCTTC. Encoded protein: CASSPLAGGFGEQFF.

J is TRBJ1-2 and V is TRBV28, with 7 positions matching TRBD1. The CDR3 spans 15 residues. The germline V gene encodes CDR1 MDHEN and CDR2 SYDVKM. V was pared by 5 bases and J by 4 bases, with 10 bases of the junction left unmatched. The CDR3 region has the DNA TGTGCCAGCAGTCTGACAGGGTTAGTGGGCTATGGCTACACCTTC. It yields the protein CASSLTGLVGYGYTF.

Only one count was recorded for this clone. This chain links TRBV7-8 with TRBJ2-5; 7 bases match TRBD1. V shed 5 bases and J 4 bases; nucleotides not matched to a gene: 7. The CDR3 covers 14 residues. CDR1 is SGHVS, CDR2 FQNEAQ, per germline. The CDR3 reads CASSEGTDPETQYF. The CDR3 DNA sequence: TGTGCCAGCAGCGAAGGGACAGACCCAGAGACCCAGTACTTC.